The rows below give T cell receptor beta chains drawn from one sample of a study of blood T cell repertoires in COVID-19. Profiled with immunoSEQ multiplex PCR; TCRdb holds only in-frame clones, not every one. The sample includes about 68,000 clones, 80% to 90% of them seen just once. Input material: peripheral blood. The receptors were gathered from a woman aged 60-75 years with acute or convalescent COVID-19. Both conserved end residues are part of each CDR3. A D gene is named only where the DNA matches it firmly. Size is omitted from some rows. Given values are once, few, many or a class for expanded clones.

>TRBJ1-1|medium-sized|TRBV28|.
TGTGCCAGCAGTTTTCAAAACACTGAAGCTTTCTTT
CASSFQNTEAFF
>TRBJ1-1|.|TRBV14|TRBD1
TGTGCCAGCAGCCCCACGGGCAGGGGGCGAGTAGCTTTCTTT
CASSPTGRGRVAFF
>TRBJ1-1|.|TRBV24-1|.
TGTGCCACCAGTGATGGGGGGAAGGGTGAAGCTTTCTTT
CATSDGGKGEAFF
>TRBJ2-7|.|TRBV7-2|TRBD2
TGTGCCAGCAGCTTATACGTTTTCGGGGGGTTCGGCGAGCAGTACTTC
CASSLYVFGGFGEQYF
>TRBJ1-4|few|TRBV19|.
TGTGCCAGTAGTATCGGTCGTCCGGCAACTAATGAAAAACTGTTTTTT
CASSIGRPATNEKLFF
>TRBJ1-2|.|TRBV15|.
TGTGCCACCAGCAGAGATCCCCGCGGTGGCTACACCTTC
CATSRDPRGGYTF
>TRBJ1-1|.|TRBV9|.
TGTGCCAGCAGCGCGGGACAAGCGATCTCTAGCACTGAAGCTTTCTTT
CASSAGQAISSTEAFF
>TRBJ2-7|.|TRBV5-1|.
TGCGCCAGCAGCTTGTCTCAGGGCTACGAGCAGTACTTC
CASSLSQGYEQYF
>TRBJ1-5|.|TRBV7-9|.
TGTGCCAGCAGCTTTAGCCCGACAGAGCCCCAGCATTTT
CASSFSPTEPQHF
>TRBJ2-7|.|TRBV7-8|.
TGTGCCAGCAGCTTACCAACTTCGATCGCCTACGAGCAGTACTTC
CASSLPTSIAYEQYF
>TRBJ1-1|.|TRBV7-9|.
TGTGCCAGCAGCCATCAGATAGCGGCTTTCTTT
CASSHQIAAFF
>TRBJ2-1|once|TRBV5-6|.
TGTGCCAGCAGCTTGGGGCTTGAAAATGAGCAGTTCTTC
CASSLGLENEQFF
>TRBJ1-2|.|TRBV5-4|TRBD1
TGTGCCAGCAGCTTGGGACAGGGCAAGTACTATGGCTACACCTTC
CASSLGQGKYYGYTF
>TRBJ2-5|.|TRBV5-1|TRBD2
TGCGCCAGTCGGCAGCGCGGGGGCCAAGAGACCCAGTACTTC
CASRQRGGQETQYF
>TRBJ2-7|.|TRBV10-1|.
TGCGCCAGCAGTGAGTCCGGAAGGGGCCACGAGCAGTACTTC
CASSESGRGHEQYF
>TRBJ2-7|.|TRBV6-1|TRBD2
TGTGCCAGCAGTGAGAGTAGCGGGAGGAAGGAGCAGTACTTC
CASSESSGRKEQYF
>TRBJ1-1|.|TRBV3-1/TRBV3-2|.
TGTGCCAGCAGCCAAGTACTAATGAACACTGAAGCTTTCTTT
CASSQVLMNTEAFF
>TRBJ1-2|.|TRBV27|.
TGTGCCAGCATCAATACAACCCCCACAAGGAGCTATGGCTACACCTTC
CASINTTPTRSYGYTF
>TRBJ2-1|.|TRBV7-2|TRBD1
TGTGCCAGCAGCTTGACAGGGGGCTTCTACAATGAGCAGTTCTTC
CASSLTGGFYNEQFF
>TRBJ1-4|.|TRBV30|.
TGTGCCTGGAGTGTGAATGCGGGTAGAGGTGAAAAACTGTTTTTT
CAWSVNAGRGEKLFF
>TRBJ1-6|.|TRBV5-4|TRBD1
TGTGCCAGCAGCTCGACAGGGTTGTCACCCCTCCACTTT
CASSSTGLSPLHF
>TRBJ1-4|.|TRBV12-5|.
TGTGCTAGTGGCGGTGGACGGGGGAATGAAAAACTGTTTTTT
CASGGGRGNEKLFF
>TRBJ1-1|.|TRBV19|TRBD1
TGTGCCACCCGATTGACAGGGCCTAACACTGAAGCTTTCTTT
CATRLTGPNTEAFF
>TRBJ1-2|.|TRBV19|.
TGTGCCAGTAGTATAGGTGGCAACTATGGCTACACCTTC
CASSIGGNYGYTF
>TRBJ1-2|.|TRBV5-1|TRBD1
TGCGCCAGCAGCTTGGGAGACAGGGATCTTGGTGGCTACACCTTC
CASSLGDRDLGGYTF
>TRBJ2-7|once|TRBV7-2|.
TGTGCCAGCAGCTTTAGTAAAGGACAGCAAGACTACGAGCAGTACTTC
CASSFSKGQQDYEQYF
>TRBJ2-5|.|TRBV28|.
TGTGCCAGCGGAGTCTCGGGCCTAGCGTTACAAGAGACCCAGTACTTC
CASGVSGLALQETQYF
>TRBJ1-2|.|TRBV6-5|.
TGTGCCAGCAGAAACAGTGGTGGCTACACCTTC
CASRNSGGYTF
>TRBJ2-3|.|TRBV10-2|.
TGCGCCAGCAGTGAGCTCCTAGAGGCACCCGACGTTTTCACAGATACGCAGTATTTT
CASSELLEAPDVFTDTQYF
>TRBJ1-6|.|TRBV19|TRBD1
TGTGCCAGTAGGACCCAGACGGGACAGGAGAATTCACCCCTCCACTTT
CASRTQTGQENSPLHF
>TRBJ2-2|.|TRBV12-1|.
TGTGCCAGCAGCCTCCAGCGGGGGGATTACACCGGGGAGCTGTTTTTT
CASSLQRGDYTGELFF
>TRBJ1-1|.|TRBV18|.
TGTGCCAGCTCACCATCCCCGGGGGGTGAAGCTTTCTTT
CASSPSPGGEAFF
>TRBJ1-3|once|TRBV28|.
TGTGCCAGCAGTTCCCTTCGGGGGTTGGGTGGAAACACCATATATTTT
CASSSLRGLGGNTIYF
>TRBJ1-5|.|TRBV2|.
TGTGCCAGCAGTGAGCGGGGCCCCAATCAGCCCCAGCATTTT
CASSERGPNQPQHF
>TRBJ2-3|few|TRBV20-1|.
TGCAGTGCTAGTAGATTCCTTGGGGGGGGCCCCGATACGCAGTATTTT
CSASRFLGGGPDTQYF
>TRBJ2-7|.|TRBV27|TRBD1
TGTGCCAGCAATCGACAGGGGCCCACCTACGAGCAGTACTTC
CASNRQGPTYEQYF
>TRBJ1-2|once|TRBV28|TRBD1
TGTGCCAGCAGTGACAGGGGCTATGGCTACACCTTC
CASSDRGYGYTF
>TRBJ1-1|.|TRBV9|.
TGTGCCAGCAGCGTAGGGCCAGGCGCCGTGAACACTGAAGCTTTCTTT
CASSVGPGAVNTEAFF
>TRBJ1-4|.|TRBV6-5|TRBD1
TGTGCCAGCAGGGGACAGGGAGGGGGCGAAAAACTGTTTTTT
CASRGQGGGEKLFF
>TRBJ2-7|once|TRBV7-8|.
TGTGCCAGCAGCTTAAGTGACTTACTCTACGAGCAGTACTTC
CASSLSDLLYEQYF
>TRBJ2-7|.|TRBV30|TRBD1
TGTGCCTGGAGTCGGACAGGGTCCCACGAGCAGTACTTC
CAWSRTGSHEQYF
>TRBJ2-5|.|TRBV6-5|TRBD1
TGTGCCAGCAAATGGACAGGGAAAGAGACCCAGTACTTC
CASKWTGKETQYF
>TRBJ2-1|few|TRBV2|TRBD2
TGTGCCAGCACCGGAGGACTAGCGGGTAATGAGCAGTTCTTC
CASTGGLAGNEQFF
>TRBJ1-3|.|TRBV4-1|.
TGCGCCAGCAGCCTAACAGAGAGCTCTGGAAACACCATATATTTT
CASSLTESSGNTIYF
>TRBJ1-1|.|TRBV30|TRBD1
TGTGCCTGGGCAGACAAGGGGGCCCCTGAAGCTTTCTTT
CAWADKGAPEAFF
>TRBJ1-5|.|TRBV4-1|.
TGCGCCAGCAGCCAGGAGTGGGAGTTCAATCAGCCCCAGCATTTT
CASSQEWEFNQPQHF
>TRBJ1-2|.|TRBV11-2|.
TGTGCCAGCAGCTTATCTTCTGACACTGGCTACACCTTC
CASSLSSDTGYTF
>TRBJ2-2|.|TRBV28|TRBD2
TGTGCCAGCAGTTTGACTAGCGGGACGAACACCGGGGAGCTGTTTTTT
CASSLTSGTNTGELFF
>TRBJ2-5|.|TRBV9|TRBD1
TGTGCCAGCAGCGCGACAGGGTTCCAAGAGACCCAGTACTTC
CASSATGFQETQYF
>TRBJ2-3|.|TRBV5-1|.
TGCGCCAGTGTTGAGGGGGTAGGGACAGATACGCAGTATTTT
CASVEGVGTDTQYF
>TRBJ1-3|.|TRBV24-1|TRBD1
TGTGCCACCAGTGATCCCCGGGACAGGGGCGTGAACACCATATATTTT
CATSDPRDRGVNTIYF
>TRBJ2-5|.|TRBV5-1|TRBD2
TGCGCCAGCAGAATAGTAGCGGGGGGGCCCCAAGAGACCCAGTACTTC
CASRIVAGGPQETQYF
>TRBJ1-1|.|TRBV7-8|.
TGTGCCAGCAGCTTAGGCGGTTTAGAAGCTTTCTTT
CASSLGGLEAFF
>TRBJ2-1|.|TRBV9|TRBD2
TGTGCCAGCAGCGTAGGAGTGACTAGCGGGTACAATGAGCAGTTCTTC
CASSVGVTSGYNEQFF
>TRBJ1-1|.|TRBV28|TRBD1
TGTGCCAGCAGTCCTTACCAACCGGGACAGGGGATGCTTAGGACTGAAGCTTTCTTT
CASSPYQPGQGMLRTEAFF
>TRBJ1-1|.|TRBV6-5|.
TGTGCCAGTGCCATCCTAATGAACACTGAAGCTTTCTTT
CASAILMNTEAFF
>TRBJ1-6|.|TRBV12-5|.
TGTGCTAGTGGTCAATCAAATGGGACCAGGGGCGGCTATAATTCACCCCTCCACTTT
CASGQSNGTRGGYNSPLHF